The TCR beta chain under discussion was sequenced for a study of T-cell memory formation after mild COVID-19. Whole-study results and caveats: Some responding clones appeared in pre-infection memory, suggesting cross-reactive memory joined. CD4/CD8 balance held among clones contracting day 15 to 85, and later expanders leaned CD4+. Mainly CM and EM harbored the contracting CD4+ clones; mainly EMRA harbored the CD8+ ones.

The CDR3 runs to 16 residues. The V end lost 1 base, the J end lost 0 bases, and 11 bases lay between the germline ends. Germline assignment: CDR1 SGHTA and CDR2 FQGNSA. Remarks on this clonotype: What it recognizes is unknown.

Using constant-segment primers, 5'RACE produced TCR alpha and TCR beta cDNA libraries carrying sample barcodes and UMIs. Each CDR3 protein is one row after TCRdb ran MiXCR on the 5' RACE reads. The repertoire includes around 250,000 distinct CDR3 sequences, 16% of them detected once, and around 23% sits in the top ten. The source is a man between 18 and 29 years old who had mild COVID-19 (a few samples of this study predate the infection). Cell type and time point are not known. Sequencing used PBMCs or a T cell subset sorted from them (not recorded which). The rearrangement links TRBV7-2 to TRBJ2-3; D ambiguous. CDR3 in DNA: TGTGCCAGCAGCTTAGGGGCACACCCTAGCACAGATACGCAGTATTTT. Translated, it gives CASSLGAHPSTDTQYF.